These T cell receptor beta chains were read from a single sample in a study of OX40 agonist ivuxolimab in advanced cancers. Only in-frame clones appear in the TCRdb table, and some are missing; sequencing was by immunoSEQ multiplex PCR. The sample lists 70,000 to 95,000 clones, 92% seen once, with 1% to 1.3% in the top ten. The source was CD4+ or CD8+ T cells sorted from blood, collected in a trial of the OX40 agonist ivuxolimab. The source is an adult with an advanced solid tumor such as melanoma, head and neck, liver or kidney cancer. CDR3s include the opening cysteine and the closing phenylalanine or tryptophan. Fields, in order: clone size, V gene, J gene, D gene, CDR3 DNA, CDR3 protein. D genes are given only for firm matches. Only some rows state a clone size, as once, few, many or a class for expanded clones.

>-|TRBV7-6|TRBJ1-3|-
TGTGCCAGCAGCCCGGGGGTGGTGGGAAACACCATATATTTT
CASSPGVVGNTIYF
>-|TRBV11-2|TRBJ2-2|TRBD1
TGTGCCAGCAGACGGCCGGGACAGGGGGTCGGGGAGCTGTTTTTT
CASRRPGQGVGELFF
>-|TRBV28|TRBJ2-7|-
TGTGCCAGCGGATTATTTCAGGGGTCGCGGTACGAGCAGTACTTC
CASGLFQGSRYEQYF
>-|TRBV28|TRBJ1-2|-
TGTGCCAGCAGTCCGGGCTCCTGGGTTGGATATGGCTACACCTTC
CASSPGSWVGYGYTF
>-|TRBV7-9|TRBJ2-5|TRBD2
TGTGCCAGCAGTTTTTCCATACTAGCGGGTGGGGGACCGACCCAGTACTTC
CASSFSILAGGGPTQYF
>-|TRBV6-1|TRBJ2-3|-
TGTGCCAGCAGTGGGGGATTAGGCAGGGATACGCAGTATTTT
CASSGGLGRDTQYF
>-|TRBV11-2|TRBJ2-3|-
TGTGCCAGCAGCTCACAACGGCATACGCAGTATTTT
CASSSQRHTQYF
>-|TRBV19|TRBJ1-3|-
TGTGCCAGTATTAACAGGGAGAGCTCTGGAAACACCATATATTTT
CASINRESSGNTIYF
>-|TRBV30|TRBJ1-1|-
TGTGCCTGGAGTGTTCAGGGAAGCACTGAAGCTTTCTTT
CAWSVQGSTEAFF
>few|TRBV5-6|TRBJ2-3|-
TGTGCCAGCAGACTAGTGCCCACAGATGATACGCAGTATTTT
CASRLVPTDDTQYF
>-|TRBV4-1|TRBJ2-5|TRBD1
TGCGCCAGCAGCCAACCGACAGGGGTACAGGAGACCCAGTACTTC
CASSQPTGVQETQYF
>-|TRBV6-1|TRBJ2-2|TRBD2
TGTGCCAGCAGGAAGGGAGCGGGAGTAACCGGGGAGCTGTTTTTT
CASRKGAGVTGELFF
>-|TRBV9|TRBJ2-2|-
TGTGCCAGCAGCGTAGCCCCCCCGGGGGGCTCCCGGGGCGGGGAGCTGTTTTTT
CASSVAPPGGSRGGELFF
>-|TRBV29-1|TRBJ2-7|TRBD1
TGCAGCGTTGTGACAGGGGGTTCCTACGAGCTGTACTTC
CSVVTGGSYELYF
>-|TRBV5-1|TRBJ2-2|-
TGCGCCAGCAGCTCCAACCTCTTAAGCACCGGGGAGCTGTTTTTT
CASSSNLLSTGELFF
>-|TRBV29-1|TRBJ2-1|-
TGCAGCGTTGTCCACGACACCTACAATGAGCAGTTCTTC
CSVVHDTYNEQFF
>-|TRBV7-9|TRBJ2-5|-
TGTGCCAGCAGCTTCCTTTTCAGGGAGACCCAGTACTTC
CASSFLFRETQYF
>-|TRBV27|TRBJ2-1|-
TGTGCCAGCAGTTCTTGGCCCGGTGAGCAGTTCTTC
CASSSWPGEQFF
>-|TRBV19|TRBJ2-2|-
TGTGCCAGTAGTTTCTTTCAAGGGACCGGGGAGCTGTTTTTT
CASSFFQGTGELFF
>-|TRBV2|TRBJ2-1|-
TGTGCCAGCAGACGACTTCAAAATGAGCAGTTCTTC
CASRRLQNEQFF
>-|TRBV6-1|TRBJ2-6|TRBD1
TGTGCCAGCATTGAACAGGGGACTGGGGCCAACGTCCTGACTTTC
CASIEQGTGANVLTF
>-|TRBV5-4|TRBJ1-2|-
TGTGCCAGCAGCTTAGGAGGATCTAACTATGGCTACACCTTC
CASSLGGSNYGYTF
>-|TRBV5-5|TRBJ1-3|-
TGTGCCAGCAGCTCGACAGCTGGAAACACCATATATTTT
CASSSTAGNTIYF
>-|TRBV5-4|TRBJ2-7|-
TGTGCCAGCAGCTTGGGGATCGGGAGCGACGAGCAGTACTTC
CASSLGIGSDEQYF
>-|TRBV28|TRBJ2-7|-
TGTGCCAGCGGCGCTTGGCAGAACCTCTACGAGCAGTACTTC
CASGAWQNLYEQYF
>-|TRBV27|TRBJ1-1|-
TGTGCCAGCAGAGGGGTTCCAGGACTGTTGAACACTGAAGCTTTCTTT
CASRGVPGLLNTEAFF
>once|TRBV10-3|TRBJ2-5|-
TGTGCCATCAGTGAGTACCGCGCAGACACCGGAGAGACCCAGTACTTC
CAISEYRADTGETQYF
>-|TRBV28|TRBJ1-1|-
TGTGCCAGCAGCCGTGGGGGGGGCGGGTACACTGAAGCTTTCTTT
CASSRGGGGYTEAFF
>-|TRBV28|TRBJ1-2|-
TGTGCCAGTAATACAGGGACTCCCGGCTACACCTTC
CASNTGTPGYTF
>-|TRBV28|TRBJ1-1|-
TGTGCCAGCACCTTGGGAGAGAGGCCTGAAGCTTTCTTT
CASTLGERPEAFF
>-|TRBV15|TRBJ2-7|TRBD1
TGTGCCACCAGCAGACGGACAGGGAGGCCCTACGAGCAGTACTTC
CATSRRTGRPYEQYF
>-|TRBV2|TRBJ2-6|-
TGTGCCAGCAGCATCTCTGGGGCCAACGTCCTGACTTTC
CASSISGANVLTF
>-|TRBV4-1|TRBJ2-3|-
TGCGCCAGCAGCCGAGGGGTACTAGGACAGTCAGATACGCAGTATTTT
CASSRGVLGQSDTQYF
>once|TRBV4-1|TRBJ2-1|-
TGCGCCAGCAGCCCCGGACGTACTAGCTCCTACAATGAGCAGTTCTTC
CASSPGRTSSYNEQFF
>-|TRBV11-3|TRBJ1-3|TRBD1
TGTGCCAGCAGCTCGGGGACAGGGAAGACTGGAAACACCATATATTTT
CASSSGTGKTGNTIYF
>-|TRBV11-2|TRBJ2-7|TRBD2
TGTGCCAGCAGCCGGGGGGGGAACTACGAGCAGTACTTC
CASSRGGNYEQYF
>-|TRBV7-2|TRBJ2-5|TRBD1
TGTGCCAGCAGCGAGCAACAGGGGGCGCGGGAGACCCAGTACTTC
CASSEQQGARETQYF
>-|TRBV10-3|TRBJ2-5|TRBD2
TGTGCCATCAGTGGAGCGCTAGCGGGAGCTGAGACCCAGTACTTC
CAISGALAGAETQYF
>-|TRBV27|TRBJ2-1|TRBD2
TGTGCCAGCAGTTCGGGACTAGCGGGAGTAAATGAGCAGTTCTTC
CASSSGLAGVNEQFF
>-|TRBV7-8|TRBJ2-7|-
TGTGCCAGCAGCTCCCACGCGGGGACAGTCATCAACGAGCAGTACTTC
CASSSHAGTVINEQYF
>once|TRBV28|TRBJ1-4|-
TGTGCCAGCCTGCGGGTATCAACTAATGAAAAACTGTTTTTT
CASLRVSTNEKLFF
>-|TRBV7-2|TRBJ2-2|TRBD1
TGTGCCAGCAGCCTGGACAGGGTGAACACCGGGGAGCTGTTTTTT
CASSLDRVNTGELFF
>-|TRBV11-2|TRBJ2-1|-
TGTGCCAGCAGCTTGCGTACCCTTCTTTGGGCAGGGACCGACAATGAGCAGTTCTTC
CASSLRTLLWAGTDNEQFF
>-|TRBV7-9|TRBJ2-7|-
TGTGCCAGCAGCCCGCCGAGCTCCTACGAGCAGTACTTC
CASSPPSSYEQYF
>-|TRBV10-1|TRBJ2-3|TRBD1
TGCGCCAGCAGTCAGACAGGGGGCCCCACAGATACGCAGTATTTT
CASSQTGGPTDTQYF
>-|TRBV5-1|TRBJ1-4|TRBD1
TGCGCCAGCAGCAAGGGACAGTCGACTAATGAAAAACTGTTTTTT
CASSKGQSTNEKLFF
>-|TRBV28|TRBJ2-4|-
TGTGCCAGCAGTTTAGGACAGCTCCACAAAAACATTCAGTACTTC
CASSLGQLHKNIQYF
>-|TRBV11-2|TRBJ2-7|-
TGTGCCAGCACCCTGGACAGAAACTACGAGCAGTACTTC
CASTLDRNYEQYF
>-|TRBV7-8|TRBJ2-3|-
TGTGCCAGCAGGAGGCAGGACACAGATACGCAGTATTTT
CASRRQDTDTQYF
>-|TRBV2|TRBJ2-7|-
TGTGCCAGCAGTGAAGCACGAGGGGCCGAGCAGTACTTC
CASSEARGAEQYF
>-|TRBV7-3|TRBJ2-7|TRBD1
TGTGCCAGCAGCTTGGGCTACAGGGGGCCGTCCTACGAGCAGTACTTC
CASSLGYRGPSYEQYF
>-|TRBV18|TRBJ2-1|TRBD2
TGTGCCAGCTCACCAATAAGCGGGGCGAGCTCCTACAATGAGCAGTTCTTC
CASSPISGASSYNEQFF